The rows below give T cell receptor beta chains drawn from one sample of a study of molecular identifiers for immune sequencing clone quantification. TCRdb reprocessed the PCR reads via MiXCR and lists one record per CDR3 protein. The repertoire holds under 600,000 distinct CDR3 sequences, with 20% to 25% as singletons. Sample: naive CD8+ T cells from blood, with Jurkat cell RNA spiked in. Every receptor here comes from a human donor in good health. Some libraries in this study had Jurkat cell RNA spiked in. Each CDR3 is given with its conserved first and last residue.

TRBV6-1	CASSEWVAGGYEQYF
TRBV4-3	CASSQDSGVWTEAFF
TRBV20-1	CSARTPGAITEAFF
TRBV7-6	CASSSLPFGYKETQYF
TRBV6-5	CASSTPGTGRSGANVPTF
TRBV7-9	CASSLQEVGLTGELFF
TRBV7-9	CASSNRDRKTYEQYF
TRBV19	CASSIVGMNTEAFF
TRBV10-1	CASSEFGQETQYF
TRBV12-3/TRBV12-4	CASSLRGISGNTEAFF
TRBV6-6	CASSPRDRGFDTEAFF
TRBV4-3	CASSQDILAGAVPYNEQFF
TRBV6-1	CASSAHRSPEAFF
TRBV30	CAWDGGPGTEAFF
TRBV30	CAWSPFPNPGQGRFINTGELFF
TRBV29-1	CSVEVTWLEQFF
TRBV4-2	CASSQGFSGSFSGELFF
TRBV30	CAWRSGGNTGELFF
TRBV9	CASSVARDTYEQYF
TRBV30	CAWSVAGVYNEQFF
TRBV7-9	CASSLSDRGNQPQHF
TRBV5-4	CASSALNGGPYEQYF
TRBV12-2	CASRLDSPGYF
TRBV12-3/TRBV12-4	CASSFSDSTLTDTQYF
TRBV27	CASSTSSTDTQYF
TRBV6-5	CASFSGSTPSNFTDTQYF
TRBV20-1	CSARDEGRDTVFEQYF
TRBV7-2	CARSLKGVVSGNTIYF
TRBV19	CASSVRDRLQETQYF
TRBV6-6	CASRIGTSGIYNEQFF
TRBV30	CAWTAGIGDYEQYF
TRBV7-9	CASDSGRGASETQYF
TRBV7-9	CASSLDPENIQYF
TRBV4-1	CASSHENGGLFGTQYF
TRBV28	CASSLVRLGTYEQYF
TRBV29-1	CSVAHEFDRGLVF
TRBV27	CASSSFSTTSLEQYF
TRBV29-1	CSVEVGTPYEQYF
TRBV10-3	CAISESGRSTNEKLFF